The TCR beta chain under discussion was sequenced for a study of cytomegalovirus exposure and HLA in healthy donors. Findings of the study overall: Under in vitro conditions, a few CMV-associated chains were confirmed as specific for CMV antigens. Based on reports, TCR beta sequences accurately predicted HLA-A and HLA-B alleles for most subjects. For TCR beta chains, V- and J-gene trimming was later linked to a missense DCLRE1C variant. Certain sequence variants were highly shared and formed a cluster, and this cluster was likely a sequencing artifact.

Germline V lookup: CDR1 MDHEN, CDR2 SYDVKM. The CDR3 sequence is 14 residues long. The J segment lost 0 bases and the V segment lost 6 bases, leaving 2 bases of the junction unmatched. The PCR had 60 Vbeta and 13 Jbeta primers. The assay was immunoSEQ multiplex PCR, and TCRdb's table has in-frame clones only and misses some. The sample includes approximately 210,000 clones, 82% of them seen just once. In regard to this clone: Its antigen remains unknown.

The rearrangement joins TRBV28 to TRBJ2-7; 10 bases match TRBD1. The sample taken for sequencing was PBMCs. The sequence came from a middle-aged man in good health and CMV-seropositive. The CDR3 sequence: CASSRTGGSYEQYV. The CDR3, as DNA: TGTGCCAGCAGCCGGACAGGGGGCTCCTACGAGCAGTACGTC.